This T cell receptor beta chain was captured by sequencing in a study of T cell responses to AZD1222 COVID-19 vaccine. General study points: With two AZD1222 doses given, Spike-specific TCR breadth and depth both rose. The reported proportion of spike-specific TCRs targeting unmutated variant regions was nearly half.

Worth noting for this clone: Its specificity is unknown.

Sequencing was performed with immunoSEQ multiplex PCR; in TCRdb, only in-frame clones are kept and a portion is missing. The table records some 150,000 clones, 75% to 90% of them present only once. CDR1 is SGHTA and CDR2 is FQGNSA in the germline V gene. This CDR3 spans 17 amino acids. Trimming removed 2 bases from V and 3 bases from J; junction bases left unmatched: 13. This TCR came from an adult who had recovered from COVID-19. This chain uses TRBV7-2 with TRBJ2-7; 7 nucleotides agree with TRBD2. Specimen: peripheral blood, collected after recovery from COVID-19. In DNA form, the CDR3 reads TGTGCCAGCAGCTTATCTGGCGGGAGTCTTTGGATCTACGAGCAGTACTTC. Its protein is CASSLSGGSLWIYEQYF.